The 4 T cell receptor beta chains reported below all come from one sample, sequenced in a study of somatic mutations in cytotoxic T cells in rheumatoid arthritis. Generated by immunoSEQ multiplex PCR, the TCRdb table keeps only in-frame clones and is missing some. This table has approximately 12,000 clones, approximately 80% appearing once. Input material: CD8+ T cells sorted from blood. The receptors were gathered from an adult with rheumatoid arthritis.

The V gene is TRBV7-9, the J gene TRBJ2-7, with D hard to call. CDR3 size: 12 residues. The germline gives CDR1 SEHNR, CDR2 FQNEAQ (reference sequence). The V end lost 4 bases, the J end lost 5 bases, and 9 bases lay between the germline ends. The chain's CDR3 is CASSYPRNEQYF. The CDR3 DNA sequence: TGTGCCAGCAGCTACCCAAGAAACGAGCAGTACTTC.

This chain connects TRBV18 to TRBJ2-5, with 7 bases aligning to TRBD1. J was trimmed by 5 bases and V by 2 bases; bases with no gene match: 8. Per germline, CDR1 KGHSH and CDR2 LQKENI. CDR3 length: 15 residues. This CDR3 is CASSPKGKQGETQYF. The CDR3 DNA sequence: TGTGCCAGCTCACCAAAAGGCAAACAGGGGGAGACCCAGTACTTC. The full variable domain, its missing parts supplied by reference TRBV18 and TRBJ2-5, is NAGVMQNPRHLVRRRGQEARLRCSPMKGHSHVYWYRQLPEEGLKFMVYLQKENIIDESGMPKERFSAEFPKEGPSILRIQQVVRGDSAAYFCASSPKGKQGETQYFGPGTRLLVL.

Judged by abundance, this clone is large. The chain recombines TRBV7-9 with TRBJ1-1; D may be TRBD1 (5 bases). CDR1 and CDR2 from the germline V gene are SEHNR and FQNEAQ (reference sequence). CDR3 length: 11 amino acids. V lost 4 bases and J lost 6, with 6 bases in between. Written as DNA, the CDR3 is TGTGCCAGCAGCTGGGGCGCTGAAGCTTTCTTT. It translates to CASSWGAEAFF. The full variable domain, rest sourced from reference TRBV7-9 and TRBJ1-1, is DTGVSQNPRHKITKRGQNVTFRCDPISEHNRLYWYRQTLGQGPEFLTYFQNEAQLEKSRLLSDRFSAERPKGSFSTLEIQRTEQGDSAMYLCASSWGAEAFFGQGTRLTVV.

The rearrangement links TRBV28 to TRBJ2-1, with D maybe TRBD2 (5 bases). Germline V CDR1 and CDR2: MDHEN, SYDVKM. The CDR3 totals 15 residues. V was trimmed by 3 bases and J by 0 bases, leaving 9 bases between them. CDR3: CASSFRGSSYNEQFF. The CDR3 region has the DNA TGTGCCAGCAGTTTCCGAGGGAGCTCCTACAATGAGCAGTTCTTC.